One sample yielded the 9 T cell receptor beta chains listed below, sequenced in a study of T-cell memory formation after mild COVID-19 (dated by TCRdb to the early 2020s). Library generation was performed with 5' RACE. The data were produced on an Illumina NovaSeq 6000. TCRdb reanalyzed the raw reads on its own, using fastp at Q25 for trimming and MiXCR for clone calling, and kept in-frame beta chains. Identical CDR3 protein sequences are pooled into one entry, listed with their most common genes and DNA. The table for this sample lists more than 400,000 distinct CDR3 sequences; approximately 18% of them were counted only once. The ten largest clonotypes hold about 12% of the sample. The sequencing sample was made of PBMCs or a T cell subset sorted from them (not recorded which). The receptors shown here come from an adult woman who had mild COVID-19 (a few samples of this study predate the infection). The sample titles of this study are shuffled in the database, so cell type and time point are left out; the donor was told from shared clones.

V and J are TRBV12-3 or TRBV12-4 and TRBJ2-7; D remains unclear. Trimming took off 6 bases at V and 0 bases at J, with 18 bases between the two ends. The CDR3 sequence is 16 residues long. The CDR3 DNA sequence: TGTGCCAGCAGCCCCTTCTGGGTAAAGAGCTCCTACGAGCAGTACTTC. Its translation is CASSPFWVKSSYEQYF.

This chain joins TRBV18 and TRBJ2-1; 9 positions agree with TRBD1. This CDR3 contains 16 residues. Germline CDR1 reads KGHSH; CDR2 reads LQKENI. Trimming cost V 5 bases and J 3 bases; bases outside gene matches: 8. This chain's CDR3 is CASSALPGQGYNEQFF. The CDR3 DNA follows: TGTGCCAGCTCAGCCCTCCCGGGACAGGGCTACAATGAGCAGTTCTTC. The variable domain in full, completed from reference TRBV18 and TRBJ2-1, reads NAGVMQNPRHLVRRRGQEARLRCSPMKGHSHVYWYRQLPEEGLKFMVYLQKENIIDESGMPKERFSAEFPKEGPSILRIQQVVRGDSAAYFCASSALPGQGYNEQFFGPGTRLTVL.

J is TRBJ1-1 and V is TRBV7-8; 7 nucleotides agree with TRBD1. This CDR3 has 17 amino acids. The germline CDR1 and CDR2 sequences are SGHVS and FQNEAQ. V lost 6 bases and J lost 7; bases outside the gene matches: 20. DNA for the CDR3: TGTGCCAGCAGTGCACGGCAGGGGGTCACGCGCAGGGGTGAAGCTTTCTTT. As protein: CASSARQGVTRRGEAFF.

This clonotype was detected a few times. The J gene is TRBJ1-1, the V gene TRBV19; no clear D. The CDR3 has 13 amino acids. V was shortened by 2 bases and J by 8 bases, with 12 bases between the two germline ends. Germline lookup yields CDR1 LNHDA and CDR2 SQIVND (reference sequence). As DNA, the CDR3 is TGTGCCAGTAGTATACCTCCACGCACGGAAGCTTTCTTT. Its translation: CASSIPPRTEAFF. The variable domain in full, completed from reference TRBV19 and TRBJ1-1, reads DGGITQSPKYLFRKEGQNVTLSCEQNLNHDAMYWYRQDPGQGLRLIYYSQIVNDFQKGDIAEGYSVSREKKESFPLTVTSAQKNPTAFYLCASSIPPRTEAFFGQGTRLTVV.

The chain couples TRBV7-2 to TRBJ2-7; 9 bases map to TRBD1. The J segment lost 3 bases and the V segment lost 2 bases, leaving 5 bases of the junction unmatched. The CDR3 is 15 amino acids. CDR1 SGHTA and CDR2 FQGNSA come from the germline V gene. CDR3 sequence (DNA): TGTGCCAGCAGCTTAAGGGGACAGGGAGTCTACGAGCAGTACTTC. Translating gives CASSLRGQGVYEQYF. The whole variable domain, remainder taken from reference TRBV7-2 and TRBJ2-7, is GAGVSQSPSNKVTEKGKDVELRCDPISGHTALYWYRQSLGQGLEFLIYFQGNSAPDKSGLPSDRFSAERTGGSVSTLTIQRTQQEDSAVYLCASSLRGQGVYEQYFGPGTRLTVT.

V usage is TRBV7-3 and J usage is TRBJ1-1; D is undetermined. V gave up 3 bases and J gave up 1 base, with 6 bases separating them. The CDR3 is 13 amino acids. CDR1 and CDR2 (germline): SGHTA, FQGTGA. DNA of the CDR3: TGTGCCAGCAGCTTTGTCTCGAACACTGAAGCTTTCTTT. This sequence encodes CASSFVSNTEAFF.

This chain uses TRBV9 with TRBJ2-3, with D uncertain. CDR3 size: 14 residues. The germline V gene has CDR1 SGDLS and CDR2 YYNGEE. Trimming shortened V by 4 bases and J by 4 bases, and 13 bases separated the two germline ends. The chain's CDR3 is CASSPPRNPDTQYF. The CDR3 region has the DNA TGTGCCAGCAGCCCCCCTCGGAATCCAGATACGCAGTATTTT.

The V and J genes are TRBV7-9 and TRBJ2-2, with D maybe TRBD1 (5 bases). The ends were cut back, 0 bases at V and 4 bases at J, with 6 bases in the middle. The V gene's germline CDR1 is SEHNR and CDR2 FQNEAQ (reference sequence). The CDR3 sequence is 14 residues long. The CDR3 DNA follows: TGTGCCAGCAGCTTAGCACAGGCCACCGGGGAGCTGTTTTTT. This codes for CASSLAQATGELFF.

The chain couples TRBV7-6 to TRBJ2-7; D gene ambiguous. The CDR3 sequence is 14 residues long. The V and J ends lost 5 bases and 0 bases respectively, with 11 bases between them. CDR1 SGHVS and CDR2 FNYEAQ come from the germline V gene. CDR3 amino acids: CASSVGYSSYEQYF. The CDR3 bases are TGTGCCAGCAGCGTAGGATACAGCTCCTACGAGCAGTACTTC.